This paragraph reports one T cell receptor beta chain. Original data processing: By means of reference gene primer amplification, nucleated cell counts were estimated. Generated by immunoSEQ multiplex PCR, the TCRdb table keeps only in-frame clones and is missing some. V and J calls plus clone size are reproduced from that table; the DNA served to infer D and trimming. The table shows roughly 66,000 clones, with approximately 86% occurring only once. The source of the sample is a study of blood T cell repertoires in COVID-19. At the level of the study: Donors in the United States, Italy and Spain gave samples during acute or convalescent COVID-19. From T cells, B-cell-depleted T cells, or PBMCs came the material, which was cDNA or gDNA.

V dropped 0 bases and J dropped 5 bases, with 13 bases sitting between them. The germline V gene has CDR1 LGHNA and CDR2 YNFKEQ. The CDR3 contains 15 residues. The chain combines TRBV4-2 with TRBJ1-1; no clear D. This TCR came from a man in his 60s with acute or convalescent COVID-19. The sample was peripheral blood. As DNA, the CDR3 is TGTGCCAGCAGCCAAGACTACGGTGTTCGTACTGAAGCTTTCTTT. Protein sequence: CASSQDYGVRTEAFF.